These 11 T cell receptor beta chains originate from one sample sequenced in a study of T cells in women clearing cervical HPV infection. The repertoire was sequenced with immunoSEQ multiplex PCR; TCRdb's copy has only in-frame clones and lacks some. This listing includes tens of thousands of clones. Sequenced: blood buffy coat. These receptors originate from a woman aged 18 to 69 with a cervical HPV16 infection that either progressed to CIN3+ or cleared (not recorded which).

The CDR3 is CASSEGGTTNEKLFF. CDR3 DNA, as far as it was read: TGTGCCAGCAGTGAGGGAGGGACTACTAATGAAAAG. The V call is TRBV2, the J call TRBJ2-2; 7 bases map to TRBD2. The read ends 3 residues before the CDR3 terminus; that terminus is restored from the germline J gene. Germline V gives CDR1 SNHLY, CDR2 FYNNEI. The CDR3 contains 15 residues. The full variable domain, completed using reference TRBV2 and TRBJ2-2, is EPEVTQTPSHQVTQMGQEVILRCVPISNHLYFYWYRQILGQKVEFLVSFYNNEISEKSEIFDDQFSVERPDGSNFTLKIRSTKLEDSAMYFCASSEGGTTNEKLFFGEGSRLTVL.

CDR3 region: CASSRRTETAEQYF. Incomplete CDR3 DNA: TGTGCCAGCAGCCGGCGGACAGAAACGGCCGAG. The chain joins TRBV16 to TRBJ2-7, with D possibly TRBD1 on 6 matching bases. The read finishes 3 residues shy of the CDR3 end, and the germline J gene is used to complete it. CDR1 KGHSY and CDR2 FQNENV come from the germline V gene. This CDR3 comprises 14 residues. The V and J ends lost 4 bases and 6 bases respectively, with 16 bases between them.

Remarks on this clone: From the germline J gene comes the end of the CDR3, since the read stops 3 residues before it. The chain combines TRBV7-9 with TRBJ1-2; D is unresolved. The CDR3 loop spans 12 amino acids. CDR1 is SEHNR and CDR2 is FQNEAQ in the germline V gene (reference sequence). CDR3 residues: CASSLGLADYTF. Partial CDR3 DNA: TGTGCCAGCAGCTTAGGGCTAGCGGAC.

This CDR3 reads CASTVAGGGQETQYF. The DNA read from the CDR3 is TGTGCCAGCACCGTAGCGGGGGGGGGCCAAGAGACC. The V and J genes are TRBV7-9 and TRBJ2-5, with 11 bases fitting TRBD2. Read coverage stops 3 residues before the CDR3 terminus; the germline J gene supplies the remainder. This CDR3 has 15 residues. Germline lookup yields CDR1 SEHNR and CDR2 FQNEAQ (reference sequence). V lost 7 bases and J lost 1; bases outside the gene matches: 5.

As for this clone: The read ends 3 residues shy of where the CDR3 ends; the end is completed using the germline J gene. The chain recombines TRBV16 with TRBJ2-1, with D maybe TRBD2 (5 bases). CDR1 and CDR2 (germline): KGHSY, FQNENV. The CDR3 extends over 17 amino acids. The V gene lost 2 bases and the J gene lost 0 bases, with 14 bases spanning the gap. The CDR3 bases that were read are TGTGCCAGCAGCCAAGCCCGCGGGTGGAGCTCCTACAATGAG. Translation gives CASSQARGWSSYNE. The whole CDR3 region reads CASSQARGWSSYNEQFF.

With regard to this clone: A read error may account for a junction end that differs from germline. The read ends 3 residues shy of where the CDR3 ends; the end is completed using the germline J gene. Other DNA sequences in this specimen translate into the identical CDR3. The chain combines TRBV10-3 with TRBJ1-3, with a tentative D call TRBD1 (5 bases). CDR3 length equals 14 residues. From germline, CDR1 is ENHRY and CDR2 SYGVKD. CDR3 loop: CAIGVEGSGNTIYF. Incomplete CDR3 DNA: TGTGCCATCGGCGTTGAGGGGTCCGGAAACACA.

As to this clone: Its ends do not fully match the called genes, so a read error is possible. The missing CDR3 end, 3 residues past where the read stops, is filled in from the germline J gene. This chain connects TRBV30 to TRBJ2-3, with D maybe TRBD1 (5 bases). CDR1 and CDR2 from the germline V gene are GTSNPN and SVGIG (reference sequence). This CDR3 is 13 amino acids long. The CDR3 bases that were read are TGTGCCTGGAGTTTTCAGGGTCCAGAGACG. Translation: CAWSFQGPET. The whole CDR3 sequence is CAWSFQGPETQYF. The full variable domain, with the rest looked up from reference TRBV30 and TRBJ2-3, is SQTIHQWPATLVQPVGSPLSLECTVEGTSNPNLYWYRQAAGRGLQLLFYSVGIGQISSEVPQNLSASRPQDRQFILSSKKLLLSDSGFYLCAWSFQGPETQYFGPGTRLTVL.

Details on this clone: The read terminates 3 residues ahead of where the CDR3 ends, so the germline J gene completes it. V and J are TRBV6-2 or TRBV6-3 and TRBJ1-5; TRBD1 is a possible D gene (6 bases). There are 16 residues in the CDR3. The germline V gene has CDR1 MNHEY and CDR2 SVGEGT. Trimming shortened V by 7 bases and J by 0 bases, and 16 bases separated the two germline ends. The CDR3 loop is CASIARGGFSNQPQHF. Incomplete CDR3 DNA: TGTGCCAGCATCGCGAGGGGGGGCTTTAGCAATCAGCCC.

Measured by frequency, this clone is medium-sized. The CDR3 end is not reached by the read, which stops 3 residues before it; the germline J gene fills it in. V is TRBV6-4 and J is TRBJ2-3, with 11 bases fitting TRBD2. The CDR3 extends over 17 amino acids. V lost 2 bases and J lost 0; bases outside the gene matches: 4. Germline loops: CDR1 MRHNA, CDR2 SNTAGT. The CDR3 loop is CASSDQASGGSTDTQYF. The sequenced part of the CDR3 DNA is TGTGCCAGCAGTGACCAGGCTAGCGGGGGGAGCACAGATACG.

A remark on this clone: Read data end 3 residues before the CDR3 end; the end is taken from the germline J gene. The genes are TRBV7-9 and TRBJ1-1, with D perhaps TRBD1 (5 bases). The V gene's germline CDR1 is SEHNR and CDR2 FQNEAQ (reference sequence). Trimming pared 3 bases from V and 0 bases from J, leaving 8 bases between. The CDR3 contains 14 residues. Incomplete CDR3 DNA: TGTGCCAGCAGCTTCAGAGGGGTGAACACTGAA. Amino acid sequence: CASSFRGVNTE. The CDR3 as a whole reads CASSFRGVNTEAFF.

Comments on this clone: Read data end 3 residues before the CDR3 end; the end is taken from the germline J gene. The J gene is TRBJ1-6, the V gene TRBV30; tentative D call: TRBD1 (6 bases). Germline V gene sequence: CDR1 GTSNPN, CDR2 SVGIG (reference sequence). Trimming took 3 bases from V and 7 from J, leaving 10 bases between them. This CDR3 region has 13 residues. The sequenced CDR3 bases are TGTGCCTGGAGGGGCGGGGGCAATTCACCC. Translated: CAWRGGGNSP. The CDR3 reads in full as CAWRGGGNSPLHF. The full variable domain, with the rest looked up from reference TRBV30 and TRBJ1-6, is SQTIHQWPATLVQPVGSPLSLECTVEGTSNPNLYWYRQAAGRGLQLLFYSVGIGQISSEVPQNLSASRPQDRQFILSSKKLLLSDSGFYLCAWRGGGNSPLHFGNGTRLTVT.